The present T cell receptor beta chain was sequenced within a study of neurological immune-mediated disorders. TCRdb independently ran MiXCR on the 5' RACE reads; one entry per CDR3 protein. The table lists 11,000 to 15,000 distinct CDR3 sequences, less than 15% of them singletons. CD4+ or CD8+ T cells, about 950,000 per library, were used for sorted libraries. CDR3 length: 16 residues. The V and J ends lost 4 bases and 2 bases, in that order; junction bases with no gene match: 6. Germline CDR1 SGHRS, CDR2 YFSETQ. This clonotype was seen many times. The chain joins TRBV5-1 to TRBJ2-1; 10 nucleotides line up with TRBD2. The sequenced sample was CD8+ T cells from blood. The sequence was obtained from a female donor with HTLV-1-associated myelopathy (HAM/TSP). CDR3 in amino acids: CASSPIAGGTYNEQFF. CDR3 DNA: TGCGCCAGCAGCCCGATAGCGGGGGGCACCTACAATGAGCAGTTCTTC. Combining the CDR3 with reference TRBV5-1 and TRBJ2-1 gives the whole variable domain KAGVTQTPRYLIKTRGQQVTLSCSPISGHRSVSWYQQTPGQGLQFLFEYFSETQRNKGNFPGRFSGRQFSNSRSEMNVSTLELGDSALYLCASSPIAGGTYNEQFFGPGTRLTVL.